The 8 T cell receptor beta chains below were found in one sample sequenced in a study of blood T cell repertoires in COVID-19. Data came from immunoSEQ multiplex PCR; TCRdb stores just in-frame clones and leaves some out. The repertoire holds about 170,000 clones, about nine tenths seen once, with approximately 10% in the top ten. Sequenced input: peripheral blood. These receptors originate from a woman aged 55 to 70 with COVID-19, enrolled during active disease.

The rearrangement joins TRBV4-1 to TRBJ2-1; 8 nucleotides agree with TRBD1. The germline V gene encodes CDR1 MGHRA and CDR2 YSYEKL. The J segment lost 2 bases and the V segment lost 7 bases, leaving 7 bases of the junction unmatched. The CDR3 has 15 residues. The DNA of the CDR3 is TGCGCCAGCACCCCAGACAGGGGTCCCTACAATGAGCAGTTCTTC. It yields the protein CASTPDRGPYNEQFF.

This clone was seen only once. J is TRBJ2-1 and V is TRBV6-2 or TRBV6-3; the match to TRBD1 covers 8 bases. Germline lookup yields CDR1 MNHEY and CDR2 SVGEGT. Germline trimming cut 7 bases from V and 4 bases from J; bases unmatched to any gene: 9. The CDR3 has 15 residues. CDR3 DNA: TGTGCCAGCACCCCCGCCGGGACAGGTTACAATGAGCAGTTCTTC. Its translation: CASTPAGTGYNEQFF.

This sequence joins TRBV4-3 and TRBJ2-1; the match to TRBD2 covers 12 bases. Germline assignment: CDR1 LGHNA and CDR2 YSLEER. This CDR3 is 14 amino acids long. V lost 1 base and J lost 12; bases outside the gene matches: 4. This CDR3 is CASSQALAGGGQFF. The CDR3 bases are TGCGCCAGCAGCCAAGCCCTAGCGGGAGGGGGGCAGTTCTTC.

This clone was seen a handful of times. This sequence joins TRBV28 and TRBJ2-7; D is unresolved. The V and J ends lost 4 bases and 7 bases respectively, with 8 bases between them. Germline V gene sequence: CDR1 MDHEN, CDR2 SYDVKM. The CDR3 is made up of 11 amino acids. The CDR3 loop reads CASSSRWEQYF. The DNA of the CDR3 is TGTGCCAGCAGTTCCCGGTGGGAGCAGTACTTC.

The genes are TRBV4-2 and TRBJ2-1; D might be TRBD2 (6 bases). Germline loops: CDR1 LGHNA, CDR2 YNFKEQ. V was pared by 0 bases and J by 4 bases, with 13 bases between. The CDR3 is 16 amino acids. CDR3 loop: CASSQELTGAYNEQFF. The CDR3 DNA reads as TGTGCCAGCAGCCAAGAGTTAACGGGAGCGTACAATGAGCAGTTCTTC.

The CDR3 sequence is CASSLGGENTEAFF. The CDR3 nucleotides are TGTGCCAGTAGTCTAGGGGGGGAGAACACTGAAGCTTTCTTT. The genes are TRBV19 and TRBJ1-1, with TRBD1 as a possible D gene (6 bases). Germline V lookup: CDR1 LNHDA, CDR2 SQIVND (reference sequence). The CDR3 extends over 14 amino acids. Trimming pared 5 bases from V and 1 base from J, leaving 11 bases between.

This sequence joins TRBV27 and TRBJ1-5; possible D gene TRBD1, 5 bases. Looked up from germline, CDR1 is MNHEY and CDR2 is SMNVEV (reference sequence). Trimming cost V 6 bases and J 4 bases, with 13 bases left between them. The length of the CDR3 is 14 residues. CDR3 loop: CASSWGVDNQPQHF. CDR3 nucleotide sequence: TGTGCCAGCAGCTGGGGGGTGGATAATCAGCCCCAGCATTTT.

A note on this clone: At one boundary the junction diverges from the germline segment, which might be a read error. The J gene is TRBJ2-3, the V gene TRBV7-9; 11 bases match TRBD2. CDR1 SEHNR and CDR2 FQNEAQ come from the germline V gene (reference sequence). The CDR3 consists of 14 residues. The CDR3 region has the DNA TGTGCCAGCAGCTTAGCGCGGATAGCGGGAGGGCCTGGTTTT. It yields the protein CASSLARIAGGPGF. The whole variable domain, filled in from reference TRBV7-9 and TRBJ2-3, reads DTGVSQNPRHKITKRGQNVTFRCDPISEHNRLYWYRQTLGQGPEFLTYFQNEAQLEKSRLLSDRFSAERPKGSFSTLEIQRTEQGDSAMYLCASSLARIAGGPGFGPGTRLTVL.